These 27 T cell receptor beta chains were sequenced from one sample in a study of long-term antiretroviral therapy in people with HIV (dated by TCRdb to between 2021 and 2023). The immunoSEQ hsTCRB v3.0 assay was used at survey level resolution to sequence the TRB variable region. Sourced from immuneACCESS, this table was stored by TCRdb with only in-frame sequences that have V and J called. A share of the clones is absent; for the studies checked, an unresolved V gene accounts for under half, and the remainder has no known explanation. The sample has about 20,000 clones on record, 85% to 90% of them singletons. The ten largest clones represent under 7.5% of the sample. The sequences come from unsorted PBMCs, collected 1.8 years before starting antiretroviral therapy. The origin of the receptors is a woman aged 25 to 45 with HIV.

The J gene is TRBJ2-1, the V gene TRBV7-2; 10 bases align to TRBD2. This CDR3 comprises 16 residues. The V segment lost 5 bases and the J segment 4 bases; nucleotides outside the gene matches: 8. Per the germline V gene, CDR1 is SGHTA and CDR2 is FQGNSA. The DNA of the CDR3 is TGTGCCAGCAGCCCAAGGGGACTAGCGACTTACAATGAGCAGTTCTTC. Its protein product is CASSPRGLATYNEQFF.

The sample holds one count of this clone. The chain links TRBV5-1 to TRBJ2-7; tentatively, D is TRBD2 (6 bases). Looked up from germline, CDR1 is SGHRS and CDR2 is YFSETQ. This CDR3 has 12 amino acids. V was shortened by 0 bases and J by 5 bases, with 6 bases between the two germline ends. The CDR3 protein is CASSLGGDEQYF. The CDR3 DNA is TGCGCCAGCAGCTTGGGGGGGGACGAGCAGTACTTC.

This clone was observed a handful of times. J is TRBJ2-7 and V is TRBV5-1, with 8 bases lining up with TRBD1. The CDR3 sequence is 12 residues long. Germline values: CDR1 SGHRS, CDR2 YFSETQ. Trimming removed 3 bases from V and 6 bases from J; junction bases left unmatched: 2. This chain's CDR3 is CASSSQGAEQYF. CDR3 sequence (DNA): TGCGCCAGCAGCTCGCAGGGGGCCGAGCAGTACTTC. Combining the CDR3 with reference TRBV5-1 and TRBJ2-7 gives the whole variable domain KAGVTQTPRYLIKTRGQQVTLSCSPISGHRSVSWYQQTPGQGLQFLFEYFSETQRNKGNFPGRFSGRQFSNSRSEMNVSTLELGDSALYLCASSSQGAEQYFGPGTRLTVT.

The chain uses TRBV6-6 and TRBJ1-5; D possibly corresponds to TRBD1 (5 bases). The V end was cut by 5 bases, the J end by 3 bases, with 14 bases between. CDR3 size: 15 residues. Germline values: CDR1 MNHNY, CDR2 SVGAGI (reference sequence). The CDR3 coding sequence is TGTGCCAGCAGTCGTCGGGGCGGCTTCAATCAGCCCCAGCATTTT. This sequence encodes CASSRRGGFNQPQHF.

The rearrangement joins TRBV13 to TRBJ2-2; D is undetermined. The CDR3 contains 13 residues. V gave up 4 bases and J gave up 1 base, with 4 bases separating them. CDR1 is PRHDT and CDR2 is FYEKMQ in the germline V gene (reference sequence). CDR3 loop: CASSSQNTGELFF. The DNA for the CDR3 is TGTGCCAGCAGCTCCCAGAACACCGGGGAGCTGTTTTTT.

The chain couples TRBV2 to TRBJ2-3; TRBD2 matches at 10 bases. V shed 1 base, J shed 3 bases, and the junction held 1 base outside the gene matches. From germline, CDR1 is SNHLY and CDR2 FYNNEI. The CDR3 has 15 residues. This chain's CDR3 is CASSEGTSGTDTQYF. The CDR3 coding sequence is TGTGCCAGCAGTGAAGGGACTAGCGGAACAGATACGCAGTATTTT.

This chain uses TRBV11-2 with TRBJ1-3, with D unclear. The CDR3 contains 14 residues. Germline V gives CDR1 SGHAT, CDR2 FQNNGV. The ends were cut back, 5 bases at V and 0 bases at J, with 8 bases in the middle. The CDR3 region is CASSERISGNTIYF. The CDR3 bases are TGTGCCAGCAGCGAGAGGATCTCTGGAAACACCATATATTTT.

The V and J genes are TRBV10-1 and TRBJ1-1, with D unclear. Trimming shortened V by 2 bases and J by 0 bases, and 4 bases separated the two germline ends. Germline V gene lookup returns CDR1 WNHNN and CDR2 SYGVQD (reference sequence). The length of the CDR3 is 13 residues. CDR3 nucleotides: TGCGCCAGCAGTGAGAAGGTGAACACTGAAGCTTTCTTT. Residues: CASSEKVNTEAFF.

This clone has a handful of counts. V gene TRBV11-2 combines with J gene TRBJ1-6; D remains ambiguous. Trimming cost V 0 bases and J 6 bases, with 15 bases left between them. In germline, CDR1 is SGHAT, CDR2 FQNNGV. The CDR3 consists of 17 residues. The CDR3 is CASSLERVEGPNSPLHF. Here the CDR3 DNA reads TGTGCCAGCAGCTTAGAGAGGGTAGAGGGTCCTAATTCACCCCTCCACTTT.

This rearrangement joins TRBV20-1 to TRBJ1-2; TRBD1 agrees at 8 bases. Looked up from germline, CDR1 is DFQATT and CDR2 is SNEGSKA (reference sequence). V gave up 5 bases and J gave up 7 bases; unmatched junction bases: 3. This CDR3 has 11 amino acids. The CDR3: CSADRGGGYTF. The CDR3 region has the DNA TGCAGTGCTGACAGGGGAGGTGGCTACACCTTC.

This chain connects TRBV5-4 to TRBJ2-5; 12 bases map to TRBD1. V dropped 1 base and J dropped 5; count of bases not matched to a gene: 9. The CDR3 is made up of 17 amino acids. Germline CDR1 reads SGHNT; CDR2 reads YYREEE (reference sequence). The CDR3 nucleotides are TGTGCCAGCAGCTTGATCGGGACAGGGGGCGACGGGGAGACCCAGTACTTC. This gives the protein CASSLIGTGGDGETQYF.

V gene TRBV10-2 combines with J gene TRBJ2-1; 10 nucleotides agree with TRBD2. This CDR3 has 16 amino acids. CDR1 WSHSY and CDR2 SAAADI come from the germline V gene. J lost 2 bases, V lost 0 bases, and 1 base had no gene match. The CDR3 DNA reads as TGCGCCAGCAGTGAGTCCCTAGCGGGGGCCTACAATGAGCAGTTCTTC. This codes for CASSESLAGAYNEQFF.

The chain couples TRBV5-1 to TRBJ2-3; D call uncertain. The CDR3 is made up of 14 amino acids. V lost 1 base and J lost 2, with 8 bases in between. CDR1 is SGHRS and CDR2 is YFSETQ in the germline V gene. This chain's CDR3 is CASSLTVYTDTQYF. CDR3 DNA sequence: TGCGCCAGCAGCTTGACAGTATACACAGATACGCAGTATTTT.

This clone was observed a single time. V is TRBV7-9 and J is TRBJ1-5, with TRBD1 as a possible D gene (6 bases). The germline V gene has CDR1 SEHNR and CDR2 FQNEAQ (reference sequence). The V end was cut by 0 bases, the J end by 0 bases, with 12 bases between. The CDR3 is 17 amino acids. As DNA, the CDR3 is TGTGCCAGCAGCTTAGCCGGGACAACGAATAGCAATCAGCCCCAGCATTTT. Translation gives CASSLAGTTNSNQPQHF.

This chain links TRBV5-4 with TRBJ2-4; 11 bases align to TRBD1. The ends lost 3 bases at V and 0 bases at J; junction bases unmatched: 8. CDR1 is SGHNT and CDR2 is YYREEE in the germline V gene (reference sequence). CDR3 length: 18 amino acids. The CDR3 DNA sequence: TGTGCCAGCAGCTCCGGGGGGACAGGGGGGATAGCCAAAAACATTCAGTACTTC. Translated: CASSSGGTGGIAKNIQYF.

CDR3 sequence: CASSLWVQGTDTQYF. For the CDR3, the DNA is TGTGCCAGCAGCTTGTGGGTACAGGGGACAGATACGCAGTATTTT. The chain carries TRBV7-8 and TRBJ2-3; 7 bases match TRBD1. There are 15 residues in the CDR3. Germline CDR1 reads SGHVS; CDR2 reads FQNEAQ. Losses at the gene ends were 3 bases for V and 3 bases for J; bases not matched to a gene: 6.

V is TRBV29-1 and J is TRBJ2-2, with 8 bases identical to TRBD2. V gave up 7 bases and J gave up 5 bases; unmatched junction bases: 15. This CDR3 contains 16 residues. Germline-derived CDR1 and CDR2 are SQVTM and ANQGSEA. The CDR3 region is CSAIKSGGDSTGELFF. CDR3 nucleotide sequence: TGCAGCGCTATAAAAAGCGGGGGAGACTCAACCGGGGAGCTGTTTTTT.

The J gene is TRBJ2-5, the V gene TRBV6-6; D uncertain. This CDR3 comprises 11 residues. V lost 5 bases, J lost 4 bases, and 5 bases lay in between. Germline assignment: CDR1 MNHNY and CDR2 SVGAGI (reference sequence). This CDR3 reads CASSTRETQYF. The DNA of the CDR3 is TGTGCCAGCAGTACAAGAGAGACCCAGTACTTC.

The rearrangement links TRBV6-1 to TRBJ2-1; 8 bases line up with TRBD1. CDR1 MNHNS and CDR2 SASEGT come from the germline V gene. CDR3 length equals 15 residues. The J segment lost 0 bases and the V segment lost 6 bases, leaving 4 bases of the junction unmatched. The CDR3 spells CASSPGQGSYNEQFF. DNA of the CDR3: TGTGCCAGCAGCCCAGGACAGGGCTCCTACAATGAGCAGTTCTTC.

This clone occurred once. The chain joins TRBV27 to TRBJ1-2; D is uncertain. V was pared by 8 bases and J by 8 bases, with 12 bases between. The germline gives CDR1 MNHEY, CDR2 SMNVEV (reference sequence). This CDR3 is 11 amino acids long. CDR3 sequence reads: CASGRIGGYTF. The DNA of the CDR3 is TGTGCCAGCGGACGTATAGGGGGCTACACCTTC.

This clone was observed a handful of times. This chain joins TRBV6-5 and TRBJ1-2; no firm D call. CDR1 MNHEY and CDR2 SVGAGI come from the germline V gene. This CDR3 is built from 14 residues. V lost 2 bases to trimming and J lost 4 bases, with 11 bases between them. For the CDR3, the DNA is TGTGCCAGCAGTTACAGCGTGAAGGGCTATGGCTACACCTTC. It yields the protein CASSYSVKGYGYTF.

The chain combines TRBV28 with TRBJ1-6; no reliable D call. This CDR3 spans 14 amino acids. Germline V gene data show CDR1 as MDHEN and CDR2 as SYDVKM. Trimming cost V 7 bases and J 4 bases, with 11 bases left between them. CDR3 amino acids: CASTPGSYNSPLHF. The CDR3 DNA reads TGTGCCAGCACCCCCGGGTCTTATAATTCACCCCTCCACTTT.

The DNA of the CDR3 is TGTGCCAGCAGTCGCGGGGGAGACTATGGCTACACCTTC. Translated, it gives CASSRGGDYGYTF. The V call is TRBV27, the J call TRBJ1-2; maybe TRBD1 (5 bases). Germline CDR1 reads MNHEY; CDR2 reads SMNVEV (reference sequence). The CDR3 runs 13 residues. With 5 bases removed from V and 3 bases from J, the gap between germline ends came to 10 bases.

This chain connects TRBV19 to TRBJ2-5; 9 nucleotides match TRBD2. This CDR3 has 17 amino acids. Germline trimming cut 5 bases from V and 5 bases from J; bases unmatched to any gene: 15. The V gene's germline CDR1 is LNHDA and CDR2 SQIVND (reference sequence). CDR3 loop: CASSLGLAWTIGETQYF. In nucleotides, the CDR3 is TGTGCCAGTAGTCTTGGACTAGCGTGGACCATCGGGGAGACCCAGTACTTC.

The V call is TRBV7-2, the J call TRBJ1-2; D is possibly TRBD1 (5 bases). Looked up from germline, CDR1 is SGHTA and CDR2 is FQGNSA. This CDR3 is 14 amino acids long. The V end was cut by 1 base, the J end by 4 bases, with 10 bases between. The CDR3 DNA reads as TGTGCCAGCAGCTTAGGACAGCGCGCCTATGGCTACACCTTC. Its translation is CASSLGQRAYGYTF.

The gene calls are TRBV27 and TRBJ2-7, with D possibly TRBD1 on 6 matching bases. There are 15 residues in the CDR3. CDR1 is MNHEY and CDR2 is SMNVEV in the germline V gene (reference sequence). The germline V and J ends were trimmed by 5 bases and 0 bases, with 14 bases remaining between them. The CDR3 region is CASSQGPLYSYEQYF. CDR3 nucleotide sequence: TGTGCCAGCAGTCAGGGGCCCCTATACTCCTACGAGCAGTACTTC.

The rearrangement joins TRBV30 to TRBJ1-6, with a possible D match to TRBD1 (5 bases). Trimming shortened V by 2 bases and J by 13 bases, and 21 bases separated the two germline ends. This CDR3 has 15 amino acids. Looked up from germline, CDR1 is GTSNPN and CDR2 is SVGIG (reference sequence). The CDR3 DNA sequence: TGTGCCTGGAGTACCAGGGTGGTCGAAGTGGGTCCCCTCCACTTT. Translating gives CAWSTRVVEVGPLHF.